This is a list of T cell receptor beta chains from one sample in a study of cytomegalovirus exposure and HLA in healthy donors. Some clones are missing from TCRdb's copy, which holds only in-frame ones; the method was immunoSEQ multiplex PCR. The table lists about 160,000 clones, about four fifths of them singletons. Input material: PBMCs. These receptors originate from a man aged 25-45 years in good health and CMV-seropositive. The CDR3 runs from the conserved cysteine through the conserved F or W. The order of the fields is D gene, clone size, V gene, J gene, CDR3 DNA, CDR3 protein. The D gene is left open where the match is weak. Part of the rows lack a size; the others show once, few, many or a class for expanded clones.

TRBD1	NA	TRBV2	TRBJ1-1	TGTGCCAGCAGTGACGGGGCACAGGGGGCCGGGGAAGCTTTCTTT	CASSDGAQGAGEAFF
NA	NA	TRBV2	TRBJ2-1	TGTGCCAGCAGTGCTAGCTCCTACAATGAGCAGTTCTTC	CASSASSYNEQFF
NA	NA	TRBV28	TRBJ2-6	TGTGCCAGCAGTACAGGGACTGGGGCCAACGTCCTGACTTTC	CASSTGTGANVLTF
NA	NA	TRBV2	TRBJ1-2	TGTGCCAGCATGGACAGCAACTATGGCTACACCTTC	CASMDSNYGYTF
TRBD1	NA	TRBV11-2	TRBJ1-4	TGTGCCAGCAGCTATCTACAGGGGCGGGGAACTAATGAAAAACTGTTTTTT	CASSYLQGRGTNEKLFF
NA	NA	TRBV2	TRBJ1-1	TGTGCCAGCAGTGAAGCGGTTGGGGGGGAGAACACTGAAGCTTTCTTT	CASSEAVGGENTEAFF
NA	many	TRBV27	TRBJ1-6	TGTGCCAGCAGTTTTCTAGATAATTCACCCCTCCACTTT	CASSFLDNSPLHF
NA	NA	TRBV7-3	TRBJ1-1	TGTGCCAGCAGCTTTAGAGGGACACCGAACACTGAAGCTTTCTTT	CASSFRGTPNTEAFF
TRBD1	NA	TRBV9	TRBJ1-1	TGTGCCAGCAGCGCTCAAGGGACAGTGAACACTGAAGCTTTCTTT	CASSAQGTVNTEAFF
TRBD1	NA	TRBV10-3	TRBJ2-7	TGTGCCATCAGTGATATAGGGACAGGGGCCTACGAGCAGTACTTC	CAISDIGTGAYEQYF
NA	NA	TRBV6-4	TRBJ2-1	TGTGCCAGCATGAAATACCGCCTACAGAAGAGTTACAATGAGCAGTTCTTC	CASMKYRLQKSYNEQFF
NA	NA	TRBV5-1	TRBJ2-2	TGCGCCAGCTCCGGGGGGCGTTCGGGCACCGGGGAGCTGTTTTTT	CASSGGRSGTGELFF
TRBD2	few	TRBV7-2	TRBJ2-1	TGTGCCAGCATCGATCTAGCGGTAGCCTACAATGAGCAGTTCTTC	CASIDLAVAYNEQFF
NA	NA	TRBV27	TRBJ2-1	TGTGCCAGCAGTCACACGGCGGACTCCTACAATGAGCAGTTCTTC	CASSHTADSYNEQFF
TRBD2	once	TRBV6-6	TRBJ2-3	TGTGCCAGCAGTCTGTTAGCGGGAGATACGCAGTATTTT	CASSLLAGDTQYF
NA	few	TRBV18	TRBJ2-3	TGTGCCAGCTCCCCACCCTCCCCAGATACGCAGTATTTT	CASSPPSPDTQYF
NA	NA	TRBV30	TRBJ1-4	TGTGCCTGGCGGGGGGATCAAAATGAAAAACTGTTTTTT	CAWRGDQNEKLFF
TRBD2	NA	TRBV5-1	TRBJ2-7	TGCGCCAGCAGCTTGAACCCGACTAGCGCCGCCTACGAGCAGTACTTC	CASSLNPTSAAYEQYF
TRBD1	NA	TRBV18	TRBJ2-7	TGTGCCAGCTCTCCCCGGGACAGGGGGATCTACGAGCAGTACTTC	CASSPRDRGIYEQYF
NA	NA	TRBV14	TRBJ2-5	TGTGCCAGCAGCCTCCGCGGTTCTGGAGCGACCCAGTACTTC	CASSLRGSGATQYF
NA	NA	TRBV5-4	TRBJ1-5	TGTGCCAGCAGTTTACAGGGAGACAATCAGCCCCAGCATTTT	CASSLQGDNQPQHF
TRBD1	once	TRBV28	TRBJ1-2	TGTGCCAGCAGTTTAAAGGGGGCTTTCTATGGCTACACCTTC	CASSLKGAFYGYTF
NA	NA	TRBV7-9	TRBJ2-5	TGTGCCAGCAGCCCCCCGGATGGGCTTATCCAAGAGACCCAGTACTTC	CASSPPDGLIQETQYF
TRBD2	NA	TRBV5-6	TRBJ2-1	TGTGCCAGCAGCCTGGAGGGTAGCGGGGGGGCCTATGAGCAGTTCTTC	CASSLEGSGGAYEQFF
NA	NA	TRBV6-5	TRBJ1-1	TGTGCCAGCCATAGGGGCAAGAACACTGAAGCTTTCTTT	CASHRGKNTEAFF
TRBD1	NA	TRBV5-4	TRBJ2-2	TGTGCCAGCAGCCGGCTACAGGGGGGCCCCGGGGAGCTGTTTTTT	CASSRLQGGPGELFF
NA	NA	TRBV10-2	TRBJ2-5	TGCGCCAGCAGTGGCACTCGGGGGGAGACCCAGTACTTC	CASSGTRGETQYF
NA	NA	TRBV5-1	TRBJ2-2	TGCGCCAGCAGCCCAGCGGCCCTCGCGAACACCGGGGAGCTGTTTTTT	CASSPAALANTGELFF
TRBD2	NA	TRBV7-9	TRBJ2-2	TGTGCCAGCACCCCGGGGGGGAAGAGCGGGGAGCTGTTTTTT	CASTPGGKSGELFF
TRBD1	NA	TRBV6-1	TRBJ1-5	TGTGCCAGCAGTGAACAGGGGGCTAGCAATCAGCCCCAGCATTTT	CASSEQGASNQPQHF
NA	NA	TRBV30	TRBJ1-5	TGTGCCTGGAGTGTAATAGCAAATCAGCCCCAGCATTTT	CAWSVIANQPQHF
TRBD1	NA	TRBV4-3	TRBJ2-1	TGCGCCAGCAGCCTCCTCCTGGGTGCCGGGGACAGGGTAGGCAATGAGCAGTTCTTC	CASSLLLGAGDRVGNEQFF
NA	NA	TRBV5-6	TRBJ2-1	TGTGCCAGCAGCCCGGTTCTCCACCTTGAGCAGTTCTTC	CASSPVLHLEQFF
NA	NA	TRBV28	TRBJ2-7	TGTGCCAGCAGTTTTTTACAGGGCACCTACGAGCAGTACTTC	CASSFLQGTYEQYF
NA	once	TRBV29-1	TRBJ1-1	TGCAGCGTTGCTGGGGGCCCGAACACTGAAGCTTTCTTT	CSVAGGPNTEAFF
NA	NA	TRBV6-6	TRBJ2-2	TGTGCCAGCATCCAGGGTACCGGGGAGCTGTTTTTT	CASIQGTGELFF
TRBD1	NA	TRBV10-1	TRBJ2-7	TGCGCCAGCAGTGAGGATGGACAGGGGCGGTCTTCCTACGAGCAGTACTTC	CASSEDGQGRSSYEQYF
TRBD1	few	TRBV19	TRBJ2-7	TGTGCCAGTGGACAGGGATTCTACGAGCAGTACTTC	CASGQGFYEQYF
TRBD1	few	TRBV19	TRBJ1-5	TGTGCCAGTAGCGCCGGGACAGGAGATAATCAGCCCCAGCATTTT	CASSAGTGDNQPQHF
NA	NA	TRBV6-6	TRBJ1-1	TGTGCCAGCAGGACCACAGGGAAATCTGAAGCTTTCTTT	CASRTTGKSEAFF
NA	NA	TRBV6-1	TRBJ1-1	TGTGCCAGCAGTGAACACGGGGTCCCGAACACTGAAGCTTTCTTT	CASSEHGVPNTEAFF
TRBD1	NA	TRBV2	TRBJ1-4	TGTGCCAGCAGTGGCGACAGGGGGGAAGAAAAACTGTTTTTT	CASSGDRGEEKLFF
NA	NA	TRBV4-1	TRBJ2-1	TGCGCCAGCAGCCAACCCCAAGGGGTCTCCTACAATGAGCAGTTCTTC	CASSQPQGVSYNEQFF
NA	NA	TRBV6-5	TRBJ1-2	TGTGCCAGCAGTGTTACCGGGAGCCTCTATGGCTACACCTTC	CASSVTGSLYGYTF
NA	NA	TRBV5-1	TRBJ1-2	TGCGCCAGCAGCGTCCGGGGCTATGGCTACACCTTC	CASSVRGYGYTF